This is a list of T cell receptor beta chains from one sample in a study of tumor and adjacent non-tumor tissue in lung cancer. One entry per CDR3 protein, called by TCRdb with MiXCR from the multiplex PCR reads. The data hold around 39,000 distinct CDR3 sequences, with roughly 60% observed a single time. The sample taken for sequencing was distant non-tumor lung tissue. The receptors were sampled from a man aged 50 or older with non-small cell lung cancer. Both conserved end residues are part of each CDR3. The order of the fields is J gene, D gene, clone size, V gene, CDR3 protein, CDR3 DNA. D genes are given only for firm matches. The size field is filled for only some rows; it gives once, few, many or a size class.

J: TRBJ2-7; D: TRBD2; size: NA; V: TRBV4-2; CDR3: CANSPQTSGGAYEQYF; DNA: TGTGCCAACAGCCCTCAGACTAGCGGGGGGGCATACGAGCAGTACTTC
J: TRBJ2-3; D: NA; size: NA; V: TRBV11-1; CDR3: CASSLLGQVTDTRYF; DNA: TGTGCCAGCAGCTTATTAGGACAAGTGACAGATACGCGGTATTTT
J: TRBJ1-1; D: NA; size: NA; V: TRBV4-2; CDR3: CASSQELLKNTEAFF; DNA: TGCGCCAGCAGCCAAGAATTGCTTAAGAACACTGAAGCTTTCTTT
J: TRBJ2-7; D: NA; size: once; V: TRBV24-1; CDR3: CATSNSPSVTGAYEQYF; DNA: TGTGCCACCAGTAACTCTCCCTCCGTGACAGGCGCCTACGAGCAGTACTTC
J: TRBJ2-7; D: NA; size: NA; V: TRBV2; CDR3: CAGRTGTPSEEQYF; DNA: TGTGCCGGCAGGACTGGGACCCCTTCGGAGGAGCAGTACTTC
J: TRBJ2-7; D: TRBD2; size: few; V: TRBV28; CDR3: CASSLLGLAGKAYEQYF; DNA: TGTGCCAGCAGTTTATTGGGACTAGCGGGGAAGGCCTACGAGCAGTACTTC
J: TRBJ2-1; D: TRBD2; size: NA; V: TRBV2; CDR3: CAISLGLAEGRNEQFF; DNA: TGTGCCATCAGCCTCGGACTAGCTGAGGGAAGGAATGAGCAGTTCTTC
J: TRBJ2-2; D: NA; size: NA; V: TRBV11-3; CDR3: CASREGGDTGELFF; DNA: TGTGCCAGCAGAGAAGGGGGGGACACCGGGGAGCTGTTTTTT
J: TRBJ2-7; D: TRBD1; size: NA; V: TRBV7-9; CDR3: CASSATGAEQYF; DNA: TGTGCCAGCAGCGCGACAGGGGCCGAGCAGTACTTC
J: TRBJ1-6; D: NA; size: few; V: TRBV2; CDR3: CASSEDHNSPLHF; DNA: TGTGCCAGCAGCGAGGACCATAATTCACCCCTCCACTTT
J: TRBJ1-1; D: NA; size: NA; V: TRBV20-1; CDR3: CSARIWDSNTEAFF; DNA: TGCAGTGCTAGAATTTGGGATTCCAACACTGAGGCTTTCTTT
J: TRBJ2-1; D: TRBD2; size: few; V: TRBV28; CDR3: CASSLAGRARESEQFF; DNA: TGTGCCAGCAGTTTAGCCGGGAGAGCGCGGGAGAGTGAGCAGTTCTTC
J: TRBJ2-3; D: TRBD2; size: once; V: TRBV6-5; CDR3: CASSYYGGDGTQYF; DNA: TGTGCCAGCAGCTACTACGGGGGGGATGGTACGCAGTATTTT
J: TRBJ2-1; D: NA; size: NA; V: TRBV6-5; CDR3: CASSYPTAQRNEQFF; DNA: TGTGCCAGCAGTTACCCAACGGCGCAGAGGAATGAGCAGTTCTTC
J: TRBJ2-1; D: TRBD1; size: NA; V: TRBV28; CDR3: CASCTQGSGYNEQFF; DNA: TGTGCCAGCTGCACACAGGGGTCGGGCTACAATGAGCAGTTCTTC
J: TRBJ2-5; D: TRBD1; size: NA; V: TRBV20-1; CDR3: CSVLTGKETHYF; DNA: TGCAGTGTTTTGACAGGGAAAGAGACCCACTACTTC
J: TRBJ2-1; D: NA; size: NA; V: TRBV5-2; CDR3: CASNSRTIGNEQFF; DNA: TGTGCCAGCAACTCCAGGACTATTGGGAATGAGCAGTTCTTC
J: TRBJ2-7; D: TRBD2; size: NA; V: TRBV20-1; CDR3: CSARNPGLAEGYEQYF; DNA: TGCAGTGCTAGAAACCCGGGACTAGCGGAGGGCTACGAGCAGTACTTC
J: TRBJ1-5; D: TRBD1; size: NA; V: TRBV20-1; CDR3: CSARDPWQGGRNQPQHF; DNA: TGCAGTGCTAGAGATCCATGGCAGGGGGGTCGTAATCAGCCCCAGCATTTT
J: TRBJ1-5; D: NA; size: few; V: TRBV16; CDR3: CASSQSGQANQPQHF; DNA: TGTGCCAGCAGCCAATCGGGCCAAGCTAATCAGCCCCAGCATTTT
J: TRBJ2-1; D: NA; size: large; V: TRBV28; CDR3: CASSLFSYNEQFF; DNA: TGTGCCAGCAGTTTATTTAGCTACAATGAGCAGTTCTTC
J: TRBJ2-7; D: NA; size: NA; V: TRBV12-3/TRBV12-4; CDR3: CASSLLLYDQYF; DNA: TGTGCCAGCAGTTTACTTCTCTACGACCAGTACTTC
J: TRBJ1-6; D: NA; size: NA; V: TRBV14; CDR3: CASSQNLVGGSPLHF; DNA: TGTGCCAGCAGCCAAAATCTCGTGGGCGGTTCACCCCTCCACTTT
J: TRBJ1-1; D: NA; size: many; V: TRBV6-6; CDR3: CASSERGGNTEAFF; DNA: TGTGCCAGCAGTGAGAGAGGGGGAAACACTGAAGCTTTCTTT
J: TRBJ1-4; D: TRBD1; size: few; V: TRBV19; CDR3: CASWDRKEKLFF; DNA: TGTGCCAGTTGGGACAGGAAGGAAAAACTGTTTTTT
J: TRBJ2-3; D: NA; size: NA; V: TRBV7-2; CDR3: CASSRGGQPLTDTQYF; DNA: TGTGCCAGCAGCCGGGGGGGACAGCCCCTCACAGATACGCAGTATTTT
J: TRBJ2-7; D: NA; size: NA; V: TRBV6-6; CDR3: CASSHSEQEQSYGQYF; DNA: TGTGCCAGCAGTCATTCCGAACAGGAACAGTCCTACGGGCAGTACTTC
J: TRBJ2-2; D: NA; size: NA; V: TRBV10-1; CDR3: CASSGGVNTEKLFF; DNA: TGCGCCAGCAGTGGAGGAGTGAATACCGAGAAGCTGTTTTTT
J: TRBJ2-1; D: TRBD2; size: many; V: TRBV6-2/TRBV6-3; CDR3: CACGSSYNEQFF; DNA: TGTGCGTGCGGGAGCTCCTACAATGAGCAGTTCTTC
J: TRBJ2-3; D: NA; size: NA; V: TRBV13; CDR3: CASSRLSTDTQYF; DNA: TGTGCCAGCAGCCGCCTCTCCACAGATACGCAATATTTC
J: TRBJ1-5; D: NA; size: NA; V: TRBV10-2; CDR3: CASSESVLSSQPQHF; DNA: TGCGCCAGCAGTGAGTCGGTTCTTAGCAGTCAGCCCCAGCATTTT
J: TRBJ2-7; D: TRBD2; size: NA; V: TRBV12-3/TRBV12-4; CDR3: CASRTGLEGAGEQYF; DNA: TGTGCCAGCAGAACTGGACTAGAGGGAGCTGGGGAGCAGTACTTC
J: TRBJ2-7; D: TRBD1; size: NA; V: TRBV24-1; CDR3: CATSDEAAGGEPYEQYF; DNA: TGTGCCACTAGTGATGAGGCAGCAGGGGGAGAGCCATACGAGCAGTACTTC
J: TRBJ2-7; D: TRBD2; size: few; V: TRBV28; CDR3: CASSSIAGGLYEQYF; DNA: TGTGCCAGCAGTTCCATAGCGGGAGGGCTTTACGAGCAGTACTTC
J: TRBJ2-5; D: NA; size: NA; V: TRBV6-5; CDR3: CASTFLKGGETQYF; DNA: TGTGCCAGCACCTTCTTGAAGGGCGGTGAGACCCAGTACTTC
J: TRBJ2-3; D: NA; size: NA; V: TRBV29-1; CDR3: CSSDSDSQMQYF; DNA: TGCAGCTCCGATTCTGATTCACAAATGCAGTATTTT
J: TRBJ2-7; D: NA; size: NA; V: TRBV11-1; CDR3: CATSLSGLLEQHF; DNA: TGTGCCACCAGTTTATCGGGACTCTTGGAGCAACACTTC
J: TRBJ1-2; D: NA; size: few; V: TRBV6-5; CDR3: CASSYSRRNYGYTF; DNA: TGTGCCAGCAGTTACAGCCGGCGGAATTATGGCTACACCTTC
J: TRBJ2-3; D: NA; size: NA; V: TRBV28; CDR3: CASSLNANTQYF; DNA: TGTGCCAGCAGTTTGAATGCAAATACGCAGTATTTT
J: TRBJ2-3; D: TRBD2; size: NA; V: TRBV5-1; CDR3: CASSLATSADTRYF; DNA: TGTGCCAGCAGCTTGGCCACTAGCGCGGATACGCGGTATTTT
J: TRBJ2-1; D: TRBD2; size: NA; V: TRBV7-9; CDR3: CASSPGTGGEAEQLF; DNA: TGTGCCAGCAGCCCCGGGACGGGGGGAGAGGCTGAACAGCTCTTC